The 30 T cell receptor beta chains reported below all come from one sample, sequenced in a study of response to subunit inactivated influenza vaccine. TCRdb called the RT-PCR reads again in MiXCR, with one record for every CDR3 protein. The sample includes about 520,000 distinct CDR3 sequences, less than 30% of them seen just once. The sample was CD4+ T cells sorted from PBMCs, taken roughly 5 days after vaccination. The origin of the receptors is a man aged 45-60 years who received an inactivated influenza vaccine.

The gene calls are TRBV6-2 or TRBV6-3 and TRBJ2-3; D might be TRBD2 (6 bases). V was shortened by 7 bases and J by 3 bases, with 8 bases between the two germline ends. Per the germline V gene, CDR1 is MNHEY and CDR2 is SVGEGT. The CDR3 loop spans 12 amino acids. For the CDR3, the DNA is TGTGCCAGCACGGCGGGAACAGATACGCAGTATTTT. It translates to CASTAGTDTQYF.

This clonotype has more than one count but fewer than ten. The rearrangement uses TRBV7-3 and TRBJ2-1, with 9 bases lining up with TRBD2. Germline V gene sequence: CDR1 SGHTA, CDR2 FQGTGA. The junction had 8 bases not matched to a gene; V was cut back by 5 bases and J by 9 bases. CDR3 length: 14 amino acids. CDR3 sequence reads: CASSPVGGRGEQFF. DNA for the CDR3: TGTGCCAGCAGCCCGGTAGGCGGGAGGGGTGAGCAGTTCTTC.

The sample holds a few counts of this clonotype. V usage is TRBV29-1 and J usage is TRBJ2-7; D not certain. This CDR3 is 13 amino acids long. V lost 1 base to trimming and J lost 2 bases, with 9 bases between them. Germline lookup yields CDR1 SQVTM and CDR2 ANQGSEA. The CDR3 DNA reads TGCAGCGTTGAAGTGTACAGTCCCTACGAGCAGTACTTC. Translated, it gives CSVEVYSPYEQYF.

In DNA form, the CDR3 reads TGTGCCAGCAGCTTAATGGCACAGGGGGCGAACACCGGGGAGCTGTTTTTT. It codes for CASSLMAQGANTGELFF. The chain joins TRBV7-3 to TRBJ2-2, with 8 bases fitting TRBD1. After removal of 1 base from V and 0 bases from J, the junction contained 4 bases not matched to a gene. Germline CDR1 and CDR2: SGHTA and FQGTGA. This CDR3 contains 17 residues. The full variable domain, its missing parts supplied by reference TRBV7-3 and TRBJ2-2, is GAGVSQTPSNKVTEKGKYVELRCDPISGHTALYWYRQSLGQGPEFLIYFQGTGAADDSGLPNDRFFAVRPEGSVSTLKIQRTERGDSAVYLCASSLMAQGANTGELFFGEGSRLTVL.

The rearrangement uses TRBV6-1 and TRBJ2-1; 8 nucleotides match TRBD2. The germline CDR1 and CDR2 sequences are MNHNS and SASEGT. The junction had 8 bases not matched to a gene; V was cut back by 8 bases and J by 8 bases. CDR3 length: 13 amino acids. CDR3 sequence: CASSPGGIHEQFF. CDR3 nucleotides: TGTGCCAGCTCCCCGGGGGGGATCCATGAGCAGTTCTTC.

The chain has TRBV12-3 or TRBV12-4 and TRBJ2-3; a weak D match, TRBD1 (6 bases). The CDR3 extends over 15 amino acids. V was clipped by 1 base and J by 4 bases, with 12 bases between them. The CDR3 loop is CASSLVSGVSDTQYF. As DNA, the CDR3 is TGTGCCAGCAGTTTAGTTTCAGGGGTATCAGATACGCAGTATTTT.

The rearrangement joins TRBV29-1 to TRBJ2-7; 13 nucleotides agree with TRBD2. The CDR3 is made up of 13 amino acids. The trim removed 3 bases at V and 6 bases at J, leaving 2 bases unmatched. Germline CDR1 SQVTM, CDR2 ANQGSEA. Here the CDR3 reads CSVETSGRREQYF. The CDR3 DNA follows: TGCAGCGTTGAGACTAGCGGGAGGCGCGAGCAGTACTTC.

V and J are TRBV7-2 and TRBJ2-3; D gene ambiguous. Germline CDR1 SGHTA, CDR2 FQGNSA. Trimming pared 0 bases from V and 0 bases from J, leaving 10 bases between. The CDR3 extends over 16 amino acids. CDR3 bases: TGTGCCAGCAGCTTAGCGGGTAGTTCTAGCACAGATACGCAGTATTTT. Translated: CASSLAGSSSTDTQYF.

This sequence joins TRBV15 and TRBJ2-7; D unresolved. The CDR3 totals 15 residues. V dropped 1 base and J dropped 2 bases, with 12 bases sitting between them. Germline lookup yields CDR1 LNHNV and CDR2 YYDKDF (reference sequence). The CDR3 DNA reads as TGTGCCACCAGCAGAGGAGGCAGCTCAACCTACGAGCAGTACTTC. This encodes CATSRGGSSTYEQYF.

The CDR3 is CASSLASGSQPQHF. The CDR3 bases are TGTGCCAGCAGTTTAGCTTCGGGAAGTCAGCCCCAGCATTTT. The chain recombines TRBV12-3 or TRBV12-4 with TRBJ1-5; unclear D gene. Trimming shortened V by 0 bases and J by 6 bases, and 9 bases separated the two germline ends. This CDR3 spans 14 amino acids.

V is TRBV6-2 or TRBV6-3 and J is TRBJ2-6; 9 bases agree with TRBD1. From germline, CDR1 is MNHEY and CDR2 SVGEGT. Germline trimming cut 3 bases from V and 2 bases from J; bases unmatched to any gene: 11. The CDR3 length is 19 residues. CDR3 loop: CASSYFSGTGLAGANVLTF. The CDR3 DNA reads as TGTGCCAGCAGTTATTTCTCCGGGACAGGGCTAGCTGGGGCCAACGTCCTGACTTTC.

The chain is built from TRBV20-1 and TRBJ1-3; D may be TRBD1 (6 bases). The V and J ends lost 0 bases and 2 bases respectively, with 11 bases between them. Per the germline V gene, CDR1 is DFQATT and CDR2 is SNEGSKA (reference sequence). The CDR3 totals 15 residues. DNA for the CDR3: TGCAGTGCTAGAGATCGAGGGGGAACTGGAAACACCATATATTTT. This sequence encodes CSARDRGGTGNTIYF.

V gene TRBV2 combines with J gene TRBJ2-7; D not certain. V was trimmed by 4 bases and J by 3 bases, leaving 13 bases between them. The CDR3 covers 14 residues. Germline values: CDR1 SNHLY, CDR2 FYNNEI. The CDR3 protein is CASSVFVRSYEQYF. Written as DNA, the CDR3 is TGTGCCAGCAGTGTTTTCGTACGGAGCTACGAGCAGTACTTC.

This sequence joins TRBV4-3 and TRBJ2-3; D call uncertain. V was trimmed by 0 bases and J by 6 bases, leaving 7 bases between them. This CDR3 has 13 amino acids. The germline V gene encodes CDR1 LGHNA and CDR2 YSLEER. The CDR3 nucleotides read TGCGCCAGCAGCCAAGATGGAGACGATACGCAGTATTTT. Translated, it gives CASSQDGDDTQYF.

This clonotype appeared a few times. The rearrangement links TRBV9 to TRBJ2-3, with D perhaps TRBD2 (7 bases). The CDR3 is 16 residues long. The V end lost 1 base, the J end lost 2 bases, and 14 bases lay between the germline ends. CDR1 and CDR2 from the germline V gene are SGDLS and YYNGEE. The CDR3 DNA follows: TGTGCCAGCAGCGTATTGAGGGCGGGGGCCACAGATACGCAGTATTTT. Its protein is CASSVLRAGATDTQYF.

The chain carries TRBV4-2 and TRBJ2-2, with D possibly matching TRBD1 (6 bases). CDR1 and CDR2 (germline): LGHNA, YNFKEQ. Trimming left V 5 bases short and J 7 bases short, with 14 bases between. The CDR3 is 14 residues long. CDR3 residues: CASSKNRASGELFF. The CDR3 DNA reads TGTGCCAGCAGCAAAAACAGGGCGAGCGGGGAGCTGTTTTTT.

The rearrangement links TRBV6-1 to TRBJ2-3; 10 positions agree with TRBD1. Losses at the gene ends were 4 bases for V and 6 bases for J; bases not matched to a gene: 4. This CDR3 is 14 amino acids long. Germline CDR1 is MNHNS and CDR2 is SASEGT. CDR3: CASSAGDRGDTQYF. The CDR3 coding sequence is TGTGCCAGCAGTGCCGGGGACAGGGGCGATACGCAGTATTTT.

At least ten counts were recorded for this clonotype. As DNA, the CDR3 is TGTGCCAGCAGTCCCGGGACAGGATGGGGTAGCACAGATACGCAGTATTTT. Protein product: CASSPGTGWGSTDTQYF. This chain links TRBV28 with TRBJ2-3; 8 positions agree with TRBD1. V trimming: 5 bases; J trimming: 0 bases; junction bases outside the gene matches: 10. Germline loops: CDR1 MDHEN, CDR2 SYDVKM. This CDR3 comprises 17 residues. The variable domain in full, with the rest retrieved from reference TRBV28 and TRBJ2-3, is DVKVTQSSRYLVKRTGEKVFLECVQDMDHENMFWYRQDPGLGLRLIYFSYDVKMKEKGDIPEGYSVSREKKERFSLILESASTNQTSMYLCASSPGTGWGSTDTQYFGPGTRLTVL.

The chain has TRBV27 and TRBJ2-1; weak D call: TRBD2 (6 bases). Germline assignment: CDR1 MNHEY and CDR2 SMNVEV (reference sequence). The CDR3 covers 13 residues. Trimming removed 6 bases from V and 9 bases from J, with 15 bases in between. The CDR3 spells CASRAGGKSEQFF. Here the CDR3 DNA reads TGTGCCAGCAGAGCTGGGGGGAAGAGTGAGCAGTTCTTC.

In its sample, this clonotype was seen a few times. The rearrangement uses TRBV12-3 or TRBV12-4 and TRBJ1-2; D not certain. The V and J ends lost 7 bases and 8 bases respectively, with 20 bases between them. The CDR3 length is 14 residues. CDR3 bases: TGTGCCAGCACCAGACAACTCCTGAGTCCGGGCTACACCTTC. It is translated as CASTRQLLSPGYTF.

This clonotype has a handful of counts. The genes are TRBV10-3 and TRBJ2-7; no reliable D call. Germline V gene data show CDR1 as ENHRY and CDR2 as SYGVKD. The ends were cut back, 0 bases at V and 6 bases at J, with 6 bases in the middle. CDR3 length equals 12 residues. CDR3 DNA: TGTGCCATCAGTGAGTCGCTTGCCGAGCAGTACTTC. Translated: CAISESLAEQYF.

The V gene is TRBV20-1, the J gene TRBJ2-2; TRBD2 matches at 8 bases. V lost 1 base, J lost 4 bases, and 5 bases stayed unmatched. Looked up from germline, CDR1 is DFQATT and CDR2 is SNEGSKA (reference sequence). The CDR3 totals 15 residues. The CDR3 reads CSARVGTSSTGELFF. The CDR3 DNA is TGCAGTGCTAGAGTGGGGACTAGTAGCACCGGGGAGCTGTTTTTT.

This rearrangement joins TRBV6-1 to TRBJ2-1; D uncertain. The CDR3 contains 13 residues. Trimming pared 3 bases from V and 0 bases from J, leaving 3 bases between. Per the germline V gene, CDR1 is MNHNS and CDR2 is SASEGT. CDR3 coding DNA: TGTGCCAGCAGTGATAACTCCTACAATGAGCAGTTCTTC. It translates to CASSDNSYNEQFF.

The V gene is TRBV20-1, the J gene TRBJ1-6; 8 positions agree with TRBD1. The germline V gene has CDR1 DFQATT and CDR2 SNEGSKA (reference sequence). Germline trimming cut 0 bases from V and 7 bases from J; bases unmatched to any gene: 2. The CDR3 contains 14 residues. The CDR3, as DNA: TGCAGTGCTAGAGATTGGACAGGGAATTCACCCCTCCACTTT. It is translated as CSARDWTGNSPLHF.

A few counts support this clonotype. The V and J genes are TRBV10-3 and TRBJ2-7, with 7 bases fitting TRBD1. Germline CDR1 ENHRY, CDR2 SYGVKD. The V segment lost 7 bases and the J segment 4 bases; nucleotides outside the gene matches: 7. The CDR3 is 13 amino acids. CDR3 in DNA: TGTGCCATCAAGCCGGGACAGAGGTACGAGCAGTACTTC. Amino acid sequence: CAIKPGQRYEQYF.

V and J are TRBV5-1 and TRBJ2-1, with D perhaps matching TRBD1 (6 bases). Germline CDR1 SGHRS, CDR2 YFSETQ. With 4 bases removed from V and 4 bases from J, the gap between germline ends came to 9 bases. The CDR3 has 13 residues. The CDR3 reads CASSTDRYNEQFF. The CDR3 nucleotides read TGCGCCAGCAGCACGGACAGATACAATGAGCAGTTCTTC. Variable domain in full (rest from reference TRBV5-1 and TRBJ2-1): KAGVTQTPRYLIKTRGQQVTLSCSPISGHRSVSWYQQTPGQGLQFLFEYFSETQRNKGNFPGRFSGRQFSNSRSEMNVSTLELGDSALYLCASSTDRYNEQFFGPGTRLTVL.

V gene TRBV7-2 combines with J gene TRBJ2-7; 9 positions agree with TRBD2. V dropped 5 bases and J dropped 4; count of bases not matched to a gene: 9. The CDR3 covers 15 residues. The germline CDR1 and CDR2 sequences are SGHTA and FQGNSA. CDR3 region: CASSPRGSGRYEQYF. CDR3 nucleotides: TGTGCCAGCAGCCCCCGGGGTAGCGGGAGATACGAGCAGTACTTC. The full variable domain, completed using reference TRBV7-2 and TRBJ2-7, is GAGVSQSPSNKVTEKGKDVELRCDPISGHTALYWYRQSLGQGLEFLIYFQGNSAPDKSGLPSDRFSAERTGGSVSTLTIQRTQQEDSAVYLCASSPRGSGRYEQYFGPGTRLTVT.

The rearrangement uses TRBV20-1 and TRBJ2-1; 10 bases map to TRBD2. There are 15 residues in the CDR3. CDR1 and CDR2 from the germline V gene are DFQATT and SNEGSKA (reference sequence). V lost 5 bases to trimming and J lost 7 bases; unmatched junction nucleotides: 11. The CDR3 reads CSAPSASGRENEQFF. The CDR3 region has the DNA TGCAGTGCTCCCTCGGCGAGCGGGAGGGAGAATGAGCAGTTCTTC.

This clonotype was found a few times. This sequence joins TRBV20-1 and TRBJ2-5, with a tentative D call TRBD1 (6 bases). The V end was cut by 3 bases, the J end by 5 bases, with 19 bases between. CDR3 size: 15 residues. Germline CDR1 and CDR2: DFQATT and SNEGSKA (reference sequence). The DNA for the CDR3 is TGCAGTGCTAGCCCCAGCACAGGGCTACGGGAGACCCAGTACTTC. The encoded protein is CSASPSTGLRETQYF.

The V gene is TRBV6-4, the J gene TRBJ2-1, with a tentative D call TRBD2 (6 bases). Germline V gene lookup returns CDR1 MRHNA and CDR2 SNTAGT. Deletions cut 4 bases from V and 2 bases from J, with 12 bases between. This CDR3 has 15 residues. CDR3: CASSGIGGTYNEQFF. The CDR3 DNA follows: TGTGCCAGCAGTGGCATCGGGGGAACCTACAATGAGCAGTTCTTC.